Given below is one TCR beta chain in context. The antigen is not known. Germline V CDR1 and CDR2: MNHEY, SMNVEV (reference sequence). The CDR3 runs to 17 residues. V trimming: 4 bases; J trimming: 1 base; junction bases outside the gene matches: 8. These data are taken from a study of cytomegalovirus exposure and HLA in healthy donors. Amplification used 60 Vbeta primers and 13 Jbeta primers. Per the authors' pipeline: Later analysis identified approximately 80 million unique TCR beta chains, 9 million to 13 million shared. TCRdb keeps only in-frame clones here, not all; method: immunoSEQ multiplex PCR. Clone size and the V and J calls come from that table; the DNA yielded D and trimming. The repertoire holds about 190,000 clones, with around 75% as singletons. Broader study findings: Rare TCR sequences dominated, though some public TCRs recurred in many donors. Information on immune exposure was restricted to one variable (CMV serostatus).

The V gene is TRBV27, the J gene TRBJ2-5; 11 bases are shared with TRBD2. The source material was PBMCs. The sequence came from a man aged 40-49 years in good health and CMV-seropositive. CDR3 residues: CASSSLTSGISQETQYF. The CDR3, as DNA: TGTGCCAGCAGTTCGCTGACTAGCGGGATTAGCCAAGAGACCCAGTACTTC.